These T cell receptor beta chains were read from a single sample in a study of Ad26.COV2.S vaccination and SARS-CoV-2 variants. Clones were sequenced by immunoSEQ multiplex PCR, and TCRdb holds only the in-frame ones, with some missing. The sample contains 300,000 to 500,000 clones, approximately 91% of which appear only once. Here the sequenced sample was peripheral blood, taken in a trial of Ad26.COV2.S vaccine versus placebo. The source of these receptors is a person aged 18-65 years who received the Ad26.COV2.S COVID-19 vaccine or a placebo. Both conserved end residues are part of each CDR3. D genes are given only for firm matches. Clone size is given for some rows only: seen once, a few or many times, or a class if the clone is expanded.

J: TRBJ1-2; D: TRBD1; size: -; V: TRBV2; DNA: TGTGCCAGCAGCCGGACAGGGGTTAACTATGGCTACACCTTC; CDR3: CASSRTGVNYGYTF
J: TRBJ2-1; D: TRBD2; size: -; V: TRBV6-6; DNA: TGTGCCAGCAGTTACTCGGGACTAGGGGGTAATGAGCAGTTCTTC; CDR3: CASSYSGLGGNEQFF
J: TRBJ1-1; D: -; size: -; V: TRBV12-5; DNA: TGTGCTAGTGGTTTCACGAGAAGGGGCCGGGATGGCAGGGAAGCGATGAACACTGAAGCTTTCTTT; CDR3: CASGFTRRGRDGREAMNTEAFF
J: TRBJ1-1; D: -; size: -; V: TRBV10-1; DNA: TGCGCCAGCAGGGACGAATTAAGCACTGAAGCTTTCTTT; CDR3: CASRDELSTEAFF
J: TRBJ1-3; D: -; size: -; V: TRBV4-1; DNA: TGCGCCAGCAGCCTCGGGAGGCAGGGACGAGGAAACACCATATATTTT; CDR3: CASSLGRQGRGNTIYF
J: TRBJ2-5; D: TRBD2; size: -; V: TRBV4-1; DNA: TGCGCCAGCAGCCAAGTTACTAGCGGGGGGGCTAGAGAGACCCAGTACTTC; CDR3: CASSQVTSGGARETQYF
J: TRBJ2-2; D: -; size: -; V: TRBV7-2; DNA: TGTGCCAGCAGCCCAGACTGGCGGGAACCAAACACCGGGGAGCTGTTTTTT; CDR3: CASSPDWREPNTGELFF
J: TRBJ2-2; D: TRBD1; size: -; V: TRBV28; DNA: TGTGCCAGCAGACCGGGACAGGGTTTGCCCGGGGAGCTGTTTTTT; CDR3: CASRPGQGLPGELFF
J: TRBJ2-7; D: TRBD2; size: -; V: TRBV3-1/TRBV3-2; DNA: TGTGCCAGCAGCCAAGATCAACAGCGGGGCTACGAGCAGTACTTC; CDR3: CASSQDQQRGYEQYF
J: TRBJ2-7; D: -; size: -; V: TRBV5-1; DNA: TGCGCCAGCAGCTTTGGGGGGACTTACGACGAGCAGTACTTC; CDR3: CASSFGGTYDEQYF
J: TRBJ2-3; D: TRBD1; size: -; V: TRBV5-8; DNA: TGTGCCAGCAGCCGCTGGGGACAGGGGTCAGATACGCAGTATTTT; CDR3: CASSRWGQGSDTQYF
J: TRBJ2-5; D: TRBD2; size: -; V: TRBV15; DNA: TGTGCCACCAGCAGGGGGACTAGCGGACAAGAGACCCAGTACTTC; CDR3: CATSRGTSGQETQYF
J: TRBJ1-4; D: -; size: -; V: TRBV15; DNA: TGTGCCACCAGCAGACGCGGAATGGACAAAAGGCCAAAACTGTTTTTT; CDR3: CATSRRGMDKRPKLFF
J: TRBJ2-6; D: -; size: few; V: TRBV6-1; DNA: TGTGCCAGCAGTGAAGTGTCTGGGGCCAACGTCCTGACTTTC; CDR3: CASSEVSGANVLTF
J: TRBJ1-5; D: -; size: -; V: TRBV5-1; DNA: TGCGCCAGCAGCTTGGCTCCAATGGGGACGTACAATCAGCCCCAGCATTTT; CDR3: CASSLAPMGTYNQPQHF
J: TRBJ2-5; D: TRBD1; size: -; V: TRBV7-7; DNA: TGTGCCAGCAGCTCAACAGGGGTGGAGACCCAGTACTTC; CDR3: CASSSTGVETQYF
J: TRBJ2-1; D: -; size: -; V: TRBV11-2; DNA: TGTGCCAGCAGCCTCCTTTCTGTCGAGCAGTTCTTC; CDR3: CASSLLSVEQFF
J: TRBJ1-2; D: -; size: -; V: TRBV12-3/TRBV12-4; DNA: TGTGCCAGCAGTTTTGCAGGGTTCGCGGGCTACACCTTC; CDR3: CASSFAGFAGYTF
J: TRBJ2-2; D: -; size: -; V: TRBV5-4; DNA: TGTGCCAGCAGCTCAAAGAGGACGAACACCGGGGAGCTGTTTTTT; CDR3: CASSSKRTNTGELFF
J: TRBJ1-4; D: -; size: -; V: TRBV4-3; DNA: TGCGCCAGCAGCCCTTACGGGGAGTTGGCTAATGAAAAACTGTTTTTT; CDR3: CASSPYGELANEKLFF
J: TRBJ1-2; D: -; size: -; V: TRBV7-2; DNA: TGTGCCAGCAGCTTTGGACAGAACTATGGCTACACCTTC; CDR3: CASSFGQNYGYTF
J: TRBJ2-2; D: -; size: -; V: TRBV7-8; DNA: TGTGCCAGCGACGTGGGGGGCTTGAGCACCGGGGAGCTGTTTTTT; CDR3: CASDVGGLSTGELFF
J: TRBJ1-1; D: -; size: -; V: TRBV19; DNA: TGTGCCAGTAGTATAGTTGCAGGGAACACTGAAGCTTTCTTT; CDR3: CASSIVAGNTEAFF
J: TRBJ2-7; D: -; size: -; V: TRBV5-4; DNA: TGTGCCAGCAGCCGCAAGGAGACAGGCGGCGGGCCCTACGAGCAGTACTTC; CDR3: CASSRKETGGGPYEQYF
J: TRBJ1-2; D: -; size: -; V: TRBV24-1; DNA: TGTGCCACCAGTGAGTCTGGGGGTAGAGGTGGCTACACCTTC; CDR3: CATSESGGRGGYTF
J: TRBJ1-2; D: -; size: -; V: TRBV20-1; DNA: TGCAGTGCTAGACCCGGGTATGGCTACACCTTC; CDR3: CSARPGYGYTF
J: TRBJ2-7; D: -; size: -; V: TRBV6-6; DNA: TGTGCCAGCAGTTACTCGGGCCCTTACGAGCAGTACTTC; CDR3: CASSYSGPYEQYF
J: TRBJ1-2; D: TRBD1; size: -; V: TRBV19; DNA: TGTGCCAGTAGCAGACAGGGGGCAGATGGCTACACCTTC; CDR3: CASSRQGADGYTF
J: TRBJ1-6; D: -; size: -; V: TRBV5-1; DNA: TGCGCCAGCAGCTTGGAGCCAGCCTATAATTCACCCCTCCACTTT; CDR3: CASSLEPAYNSPLHF
J: TRBJ2-3; D: -; size: -; V: TRBV5-5; DNA: TGTGCCAGCAGCTTGCCAGGGTTAGGTGATACGCAGTATTTT; CDR3: CASSLPGLGDTQYF
J: TRBJ2-1; D: TRBD2; size: -; V: TRBV4-3; DNA: TGCGCCAGCAGCCAAGATGAAGCGGGGGGGACCGGCGATGAGCAGTTCTTC; CDR3: CASSQDEAGGTGDEQFF
J: TRBJ1-3; D: TRBD1; size: -; V: TRBV12-3/TRBV12-4; DNA: TGTGCCAGCAGTGGACAGGGTTGGAACACCATATATTTT; CDR3: CASSGQGWNTIYF
J: TRBJ2-7; D: -; size: -; V: TRBV5-8; DNA: TGTGCCAGCAGCTTAGTACGTGGGGAGCAGTACTTC; CDR3: CASSLVRGEQYF
J: TRBJ1-3; D: -; size: once; V: TRBV18; DNA: TGTGCCAGCTCACCAGACAGACTTGGCAACACCATATATTTT; CDR3: CASSPDRLGNTIYF
J: TRBJ2-7; D: -; size: -; V: TRBV5-1; DNA: TGCGCCAGCAGCTCGGGACTCTCGTACGAGCAGTACTTC; CDR3: CASSSGLSYEQYF
J: TRBJ2-3; D: -; size: -; V: TRBV7-7; DNA: TGTGCCAGCAGCCCCAACCCAGGGTTGGGGGATACGCAGTATTTT; CDR3: CASSPNPGLGDTQYF
J: TRBJ1-6; D: -; size: few; V: TRBV9; DNA: TGTGCCAGCAGCGTAGAGGGGGTAGAAAATTCACCCCTCCACTTT; CDR3: CASSVEGVENSPLHF
J: TRBJ2-3; D: TRBD1; size: -; V: TRBV4-1; DNA: TGCGCCAGCAGCCAAGCCTGGGACAGGGGACATCTCACAGATACGCAGTATTTT; CDR3: CASSQAWDRGHLTDTQYF
J: TRBJ2-5; D: -; size: -; V: TRBV5-1; DNA: TGCGCCAGCAGCTCACGTGGGGACCTGGGAGAGACCCAGTACTTC; CDR3: CASSSRGDLGETQYF
J: TRBJ1-1; D: -; size: -; V: TRBV12-3/TRBV12-4; DNA: TGTGCCAGCAGTTTTGAGGGCCACACTGAAGCTTTCTTT; CDR3: CASSFEGHTEAFF
J: TRBJ1-5; D: TRBD1; size: -; V: TRBV27; DNA: TGTGCCACCAGACAGACAGGGACGCAGCCCCAGCATTTT; CDR3: CATRQTGTQPQHF
J: TRBJ1-3; D: -; size: -; V: TRBV9; DNA: TGTGCCAGCAGCGTAGAGGCAGACAACTGGAGGAACACCATATATTTT; CDR3: CASSVEADNWRNTIYF
J: TRBJ1-2; D: TRBD1; size: -; V: TRBV9; DNA: TGTGCCAGCAGCATACAGGGGGAGAACTATGGCTACACCTTC; CDR3: CASSIQGENYGYTF
J: TRBJ2-1; D: TRBD2; size: few; V: TRBV7-2; DNA: TGTGCCAGCAGCTTATCGCGGGGGGCCACCTACAATGAGCAGTTCTTC; CDR3: CASSLSRGATYNEQFF
J: TRBJ1-2; D: -; size: -; V: TRBV7-2; DNA: TGTGCCAGCAGCCCAAGGACAGTCTATGGCTACACCTTC; CDR3: CASSPRTVYGYTF
J: TRBJ2-2; D: TRBD2; size: -; V: TRBV27; DNA: TGTGCCAGCAGTTCAGCGGGGGCGAGGACCGGGGAGCTGTTTTTT; CDR3: CASSSAGARTGELFF
J: TRBJ2-3; D: -; size: -; V: TRBV29-1; DNA: TGCAGCGTTGAAAAGGTAGATACGCAGTATTTT; CDR3: CSVEKVDTQYF
J: TRBJ2-6; D: -; size: -; V: TRBV3-1/TRBV3-2; DNA: TGTGCCAGCAGCCCATTTTCCGGCTCTGGGGCCAACGTCCTGACTTTC; CDR3: CASSPFSGSGANVLTF
J: TRBJ2-6; D: -; size: -; V: TRBV5-4; DNA: TGTGCCAGCAGCTTGGCAGGGTACTCTGGGGCCAACGTCCTGACTTTC; CDR3: CASSLAGYSGANVLTF
J: TRBJ1-6; D: -; size: -; V: TRBV19; DNA: TGTGCCAGTAGTATTTTTGTTGATTCACCCCTCCACTTT; CDR3: CASSIFVDSPLHF
J: TRBJ2-7; D: -; size: -; V: TRBV5-1; DNA: TGCGCCAGCAGCTTGGCCCGAAGCTACGAGCAGTACTTC; CDR3: CASSLARSYEQYF
J: TRBJ2-7; D: -; size: few; V: TRBV5-1; DNA: TGCGCCAGCAGCTTGGGTCAGGGACGATACGAGCAGTACTTC; CDR3: CASSLGQGRYEQYF
J: TRBJ1-1; D: -; size: few; V: TRBV19; DNA: TGTGCCAGTAGTTTCCCAACCGACATGAACACTGAAGCTTTCTTT; CDR3: CASSFPTDMNTEAFF
J: TRBJ1-3; D: -; size: -; V: TRBV25-1; DNA: TGTGCCAGCAGTGATTCTATGGACACCATATATTTT; CDR3: CASSDSMDTIYF
J: TRBJ1-2; D: -; size: -; V: TRBV29-1; DNA: TGCAGCGTTGAAGCGGGGGATGGCTACACCTTC; CDR3: CSVEAGDGYTF
J: TRBJ1-6; D: -; size: -; V: TRBV25-1; DNA: TGTGCCAGCAGTCCGCGTCAAAGCTCCTATAATTCACCCCTCCACTTT; CDR3: CASSPRQSSYNSPLHF
J: TRBJ1-2; D: TRBD1; size: -; V: TRBV3-1/TRBV3-2; DNA: TGTGCCAGCAGCCAAGAATGGGGGACAGGGTTCGGCTACACCTTC; CDR3: CASSQEWGTGFGYTF
J: TRBJ2-7; D: TRBD1; size: -; V: TRBV19; DNA: TGTGCCAGTAGTACCACAGGGGGTACCTACGAGCAGTACTTC; CDR3: CASSTTGGTYEQYF